Listed here are 15 T cell receptor beta chains from one sample, sequenced in a study of T cell responses to AZD1222 COVID-19 vaccine. Generated by immunoSEQ multiplex PCR, the TCRdb table keeps only in-frame clones and is missing some. The sample gives roughly 150,000 clones, about nine tenths of which show up once; 1.3% to 1.5% is in the top ten. Sample: peripheral blood, taken on day 0 of AZD1222 vaccination. The receptors derive from an adult in good health.

This chain connects TRBV7-2 to TRBJ1-3; the D is unclear. Looked up from germline, CDR1 is SGHTA and CDR2 is FQGNSA. The length of the CDR3 is 15 residues. V lost 1 base to trimming and J lost 4 bases, with 11 bases between them. The chain's CDR3 is CASSLERQAGNTIYF. In DNA, the CDR3 is TGTGCCAGCAGCTTAGAACGGCAGGCGGGAAACACCATATATTTT.

This sequence joins TRBV9 and TRBJ1-2, with TRBD1 matching over 7 bases. The J segment lost 3 bases and the V segment lost 7 bases, leaving 9 bases of the junction unmatched. The CDR3 covers 14 residues. Germline lookup yields CDR1 SGDLS and CDR2 YYNGEE. The CDR3 DNA is TGTGCCAGCGGGGCGGGGCAGGGGGACTATGGCTACACCTTC. This gives the protein CASGAGQGDYGYTF.

V is TRBV28 and J is TRBJ1-4, with D possibly being TRBD1 (5 bases). V was cut by 2 bases and J by 4 bases, with 14 bases left in between. This CDR3 contains 16 residues. Germline values: CDR1 MDHEN, CDR2 SYDVKM. The DNA for the CDR3 is TGTGCCAGCAGTTTAGGGCAGGGTCGAGGTAATGAAAAACTGTTTTTT. The encoded protein is CASSLGQGRGNEKLFF.

The chain couples TRBV4-1 to TRBJ2-5, with D possibly matching TRBD1 (6 bases). The CDR3 extends over 17 amino acids. The germline gives CDR1 MGHRA, CDR2 YSYEKL. The V gene lost 1 base and the J gene lost 0 bases, with 15 bases spanning the gap. CDR3 in amino acids: CASSQVRGGTDQETQYF. As DNA, the CDR3 is TGCGCCAGCAGCCAAGTCAGAGGGGGTACCGACCAAGAGACCCAGTACTTC.

The chain uses TRBV10-3 and TRBJ2-1, with TRBD2 matching over 10 bases. J lost 8 bases, V lost 0 bases, and 10 bases had no gene match. In germline, CDR1 is ENHRY, CDR2 SYGVKD. The CDR3 extends over 17 amino acids. CDR3 loop: CAISESGRTSGGDEQFF. The CDR3 DNA follows: TGTGCCATCAGTGAGTCGGGTCGGACTAGCGGAGGAGATGAGCAGTTCTTC.

In its sample, this clone was seen once. This chain links TRBV3-1 (or the pseudogene TRBV3-2) with TRBJ1-2; weak D call: TRBD1 (5 bases). The CDR3 length is 13 residues. Germline CDR1 is LGHDT and CDR2 is YNNKEL (reference sequence). Deletions cut 4 bases from V and 2 bases from J, with 8 bases between. The CDR3 region has the DNA TGTGCCAGCAGCCCGACAGAGAACTATGGCTACACCTTC. It translates to CASSPTENYGYTF.

The rearrangement uses TRBV6-5 and TRBJ2-7, with 10 bases identical to TRBD1. J was trimmed by 6 bases and V by 2 bases; bases with no gene match: 7. Germline V gene lookup returns CDR1 MNHEY and CDR2 SVGAGI. This CDR3 comprises 15 residues. In DNA form, the CDR3 reads TGTGCCAGCAGTTACCGGAAGACAGGGGGCGGCGAGCAGTACTTC. Its protein product is CASSYRKTGGGEQYF.

The genes are TRBV6-5 and TRBJ1-5; unclear D gene. V shed 5 bases and J shed 3 bases, with 8 bases lying between them. The CDR3 spans 13 residues. Per germline, CDR1 MNHEY and CDR2 SVGAGI. This chain's CDR3 is CASSKGFNQPQHF. In DNA form, the CDR3 reads TGTGCCAGCAGTAAGGGTTTCAATCAGCCCCAGCATTTT.

The rearrangement joins TRBV12-2 to TRBJ2-7; whether TRBD2, the table's D call, matches the DNA was not checked. TRBV12-2 is reported as a pseudogene. This CDR3 is 14 amino acids long. The CDR3 is CASRLASGKGVQYF. The DNA for the CDR3 is TGTGCAAGTCGCTTAGCTAGCGGGAAAGGCGTTCAGTACTTC.

The chain combines TRBV7-9 with TRBJ2-5; TRBD1 aligns across 7 bases. This CDR3 has 15 amino acids. The germline gives CDR1 SEHNR, CDR2 FQNEAQ (reference sequence). J was trimmed by 1 base and V by 5 bases; bases with no gene match: 7. CDR3 residues: CASSQPNRGQETQYF. For the CDR3, the DNA is TGTGCCAGCAGCCAGCCCAACAGGGGCCAAGAGACCCAGTACTTC.

The chain joins TRBV5-1 to TRBJ1-2, with 7 bases matching TRBD1. V was clipped by 0 bases and J by 0 bases; unmatched bases: 20. The CDR3 totals 21 residues. Germline V CDR1 and CDR2: SGHRS, YFSETQ. The DNA of the CDR3 is TGCGCCAGCAGCTTGGGGGTACCGGGACAGCTTACCACTGCCTCTAACTATGGCTACACCTTC. Encoded protein: CASSLGVPGQLTTASNYGYTF.

CDR3 amino acids: CASNGRSGGTKGTDTQYF. CDR3 nucleotides: TGTGCCAGCAACGGGCGTTCGGGCGGAACTAAGGGCACAGATACGCAGTATTTT. V is TRBV2 and J is TRBJ2-3; no clear D gene. Germline CDR1 reads SNHLY; CDR2 reads FYNNEI. The CDR3 covers 18 residues. Trimming removed 7 bases from V and 1 base from J, with 24 bases in between.

The gene calls are TRBV3-1 (or the pseudogene TRBV3-2) and TRBJ1-5; weak D call: TRBD1 (5 bases). There are 15 residues in the CDR3. CDR1 is LGHDT, CDR2 YNNKEL, per germline (reference sequence). Deletions cut 2 bases from V and 1 base from J, with 9 bases between. DNA of the CDR3: TGTGCCAGCAGCCAACAGGGAATAAGCAATCAGCCCCAGCATTTT. It is translated as CASSQQGISNQPQHF.

The chain is built from TRBV19 and TRBJ2-2; TRBD1 agrees at 8 bases. The CDR3 runs to 15 residues. Unmatched junction bases numbered 1, after V lost 3 bases and J lost 1 base. Germline values: CDR1 LNHDA, CDR2 SQIVND (reference sequence). The chain's CDR3 is CASSMGQVNTGELFF. The CDR3 region has the DNA TGTGCCAGTAGTATGGGACAGGTGAACACCGGGGAGCTGTTTTTT.

The rearrangement joins TRBV23-1 to TRBJ1-5; a weak D match, TRBD1 (5 bases). TRBV23-1 is recorded as an ORF, its role being uncertain. The CDR3 loop spans 15 amino acids. Trimming pared 0 bases from V and 9 bases from J, leaving 15 bases between. The CDR3 here is CASSQSGDSQWPQHF. The CDR3 DNA is TGCGCCAGCAGTCAATCGGGGGACTCACAATGGCCCCAGCATTTT.